The entry that follows covers one T cell receptor beta chain sequence. This could be a read error, since a much larger clone is one nucleotide away. This sample is drawn from a study of human T cells and chemical hapten exposure. TCRdb processed the RACE reads anew with MiXCR; each CDR3 protein has one entry. The sample includes about 70,000 distinct CDR3 sequences, around 9.5% of them seen just once. Time point defined: patch test 1, 2 weeks after DPC sensitization. Treatment specified: therapeutic diphenylcyclopropenone sensitization with weekly scalp DPC. The CDR3 totals 14 residues. Germline V CDR1 and CDR2: SEHNR, FQNEAQ (reference sequence). Trimming stripped 5 bases from V and 5 bases from J, with 10 bases between.

This chain links TRBV7-9 with TRBJ1-6; tentatively, D is TRBD1 (5 bases). The material was whole blood, obtained in connection with sensitization to the hapten diphenylcyclopropenone (DPC). This clonotype was sampled from a middle-aged woman with alopecia areata. Some clones in this sample may be carry-over from other donors' samples. The CDR3 protein is CASSQGLNNSPLHF. CDR3 DNA sequence: TGTGCCAGCAGCCAGGGACTGAATAATTCACCCCTCCACTTT.